This TCR beta chain was identified during a study of shared clonotypes between healthy human individuals. CDR1 KGHSH and CDR2 LQKENI come from the germline V gene. J lost 5 bases, V lost 4 bases, and 10 bases had no gene match. The CDR3 sequence is 16 residues long. Data came from immunoSEQ multiplex PCR; TCRdb stores just in-frame clones and leaves some out. The table includes some 95,000 clones, around 68% detected once. This TCR was sampled from a man aged 25 to 40 in good health. The V and J genes are TRBV18 and TRBJ2-5; 10 bases align to TRBD2. Input material: memory CD8+ T cells sorted from blood. Subset noted: CD45RO+ cells pooled with CCR7-negative TemRA cells. The CDR3 region has the DNA TGTGCCAGCTCACTAAGAAGCGGGAGGGCCGGGGAGACCCAGTACTTC. This translates into CASSLRSGRAGETQYF.